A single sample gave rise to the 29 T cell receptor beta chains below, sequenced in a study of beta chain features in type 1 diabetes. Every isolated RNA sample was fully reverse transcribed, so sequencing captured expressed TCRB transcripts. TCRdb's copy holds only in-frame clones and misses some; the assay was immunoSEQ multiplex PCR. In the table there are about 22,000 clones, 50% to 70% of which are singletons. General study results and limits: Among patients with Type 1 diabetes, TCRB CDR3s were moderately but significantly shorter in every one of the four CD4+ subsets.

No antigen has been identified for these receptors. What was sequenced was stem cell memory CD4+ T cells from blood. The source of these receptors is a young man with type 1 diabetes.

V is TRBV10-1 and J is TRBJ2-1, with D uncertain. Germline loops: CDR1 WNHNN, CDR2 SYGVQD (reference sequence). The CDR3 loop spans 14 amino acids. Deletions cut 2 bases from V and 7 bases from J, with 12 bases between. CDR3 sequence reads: CASSEADFGNEQFF. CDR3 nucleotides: TGCGCCAGCAGTGAGGCGGATTTTGGAAATGAGCAGTTCTTC.

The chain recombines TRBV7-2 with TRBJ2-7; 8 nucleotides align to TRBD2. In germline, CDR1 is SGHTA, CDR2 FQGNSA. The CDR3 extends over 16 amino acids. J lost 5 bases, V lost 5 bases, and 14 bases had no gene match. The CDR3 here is CASSPNPAGVGNEQYF. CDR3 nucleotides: TGTGCCAGCAGCCCAAACCCAGCGGGAGTTGGCAACGAGCAGTACTTC.

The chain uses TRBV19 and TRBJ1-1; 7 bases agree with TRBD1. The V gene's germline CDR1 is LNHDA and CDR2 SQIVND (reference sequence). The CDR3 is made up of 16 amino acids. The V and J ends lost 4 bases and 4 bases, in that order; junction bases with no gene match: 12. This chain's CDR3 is CASSRSGDRAGTEAFF. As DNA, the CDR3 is TGTGCCAGTAGTAGAAGCGGCGACAGGGCTGGCACTGAAGCTTTCTTT.

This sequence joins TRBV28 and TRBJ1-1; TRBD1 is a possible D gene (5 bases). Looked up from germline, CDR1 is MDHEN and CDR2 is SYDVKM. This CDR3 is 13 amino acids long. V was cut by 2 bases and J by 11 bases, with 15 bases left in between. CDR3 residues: CASSLNGGARAFF. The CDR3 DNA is TGTGCCAGCAGTTTAAATGGTGGGGCGAGGGCTTTCTTT.

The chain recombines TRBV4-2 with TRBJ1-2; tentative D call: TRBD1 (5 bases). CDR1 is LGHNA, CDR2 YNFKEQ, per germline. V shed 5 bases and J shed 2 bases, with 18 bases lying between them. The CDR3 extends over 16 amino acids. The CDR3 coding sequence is TGTGCCAGCAGCACCAGACAGCAACACTCCAACTATGGCTACACCTTC. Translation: CASSTRQQHSNYGYTF.

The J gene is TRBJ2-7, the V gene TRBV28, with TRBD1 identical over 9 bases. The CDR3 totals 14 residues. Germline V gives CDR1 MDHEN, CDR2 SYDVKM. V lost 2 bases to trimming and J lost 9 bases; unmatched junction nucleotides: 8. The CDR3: CASSLVQGAWWQYF. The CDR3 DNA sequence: TGTGCCAGCAGTTTAGTACAGGGGGCTTGGTGGCAGTACTTC.

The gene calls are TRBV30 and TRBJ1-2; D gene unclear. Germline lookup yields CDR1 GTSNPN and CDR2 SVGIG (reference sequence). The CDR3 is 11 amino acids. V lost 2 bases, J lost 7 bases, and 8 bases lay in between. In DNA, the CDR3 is TGTGCCTGGAGTTCCGCGGGTGGCTACACCTTC. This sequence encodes CAWSSAGGYTF.

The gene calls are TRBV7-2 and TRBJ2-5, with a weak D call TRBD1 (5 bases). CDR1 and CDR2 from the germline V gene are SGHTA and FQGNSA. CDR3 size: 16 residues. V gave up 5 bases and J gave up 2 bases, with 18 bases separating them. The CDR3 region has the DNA TGTGCCAGCAGCCGCGACCGGACAAACCTTCAAGAGACCCAGTACTTC. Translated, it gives CASSRDRTNLQETQYF.

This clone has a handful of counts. CDR3 residues: CAGGAHNQPQHF. The CDR3 region has the DNA TGTGCCGGCGGGGCCCACAATCAGCCCCAGCATTTT. The chain has TRBV28 and TRBJ1-5; D may be TRBD1 (5 bases). Trimming stripped 11 bases from V and 3 bases from J, with 11 bases between. The CDR3 has 12 residues. CDR1 is MDHEN, CDR2 SYDVKM, per germline.

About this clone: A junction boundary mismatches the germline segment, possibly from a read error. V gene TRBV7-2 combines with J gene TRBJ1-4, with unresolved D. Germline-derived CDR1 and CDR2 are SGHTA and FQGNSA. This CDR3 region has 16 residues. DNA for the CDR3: TGTGCCAGCAGCTTAATCCCAACTCCCCTTAATGAAAAACTGTCTTTT. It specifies CASSLIPTPLNEKLSF.

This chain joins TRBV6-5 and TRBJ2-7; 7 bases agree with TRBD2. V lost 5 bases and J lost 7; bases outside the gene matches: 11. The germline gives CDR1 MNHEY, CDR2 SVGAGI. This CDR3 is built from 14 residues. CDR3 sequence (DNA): TGTGCCAGCAGTCGATACGACTGGGGAGGGGAGCAGTACTTC. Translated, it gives CASSRYDWGGEQYF.

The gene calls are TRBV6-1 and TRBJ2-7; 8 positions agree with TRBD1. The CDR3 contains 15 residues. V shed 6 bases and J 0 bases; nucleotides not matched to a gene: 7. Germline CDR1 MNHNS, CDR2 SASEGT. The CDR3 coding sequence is TGTGCCAGCAGAGCTCTTACAGGGGGCTCCTACGAGCAGTACTTC. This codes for CASRALTGGSYEQYF.

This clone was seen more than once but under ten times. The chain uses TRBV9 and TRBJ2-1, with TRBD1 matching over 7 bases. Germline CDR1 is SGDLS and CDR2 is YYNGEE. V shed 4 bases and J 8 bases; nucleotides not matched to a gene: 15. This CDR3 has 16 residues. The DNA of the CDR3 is TGTGCCAGCAGCATAAGGATCGGGACAGAGGGCTATGAGCAGTTCTTC. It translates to CASSIRIGTEGYEQFF.

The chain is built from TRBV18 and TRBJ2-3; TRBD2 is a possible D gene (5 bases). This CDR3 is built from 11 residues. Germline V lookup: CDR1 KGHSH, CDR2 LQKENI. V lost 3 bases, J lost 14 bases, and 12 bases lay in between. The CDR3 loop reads CASSPREGWYF. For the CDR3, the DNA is TGTGCCAGCTCACCTCGGGAAGGGTGGTATTTT.

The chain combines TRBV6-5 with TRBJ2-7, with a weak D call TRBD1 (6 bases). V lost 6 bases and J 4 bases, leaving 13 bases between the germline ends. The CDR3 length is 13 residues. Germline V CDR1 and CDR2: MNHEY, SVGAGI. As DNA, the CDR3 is TGTGCCAGCAGGGATGGACAGCAGTACGAGCAGTACTTC. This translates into CASRDGQQYEQYF.

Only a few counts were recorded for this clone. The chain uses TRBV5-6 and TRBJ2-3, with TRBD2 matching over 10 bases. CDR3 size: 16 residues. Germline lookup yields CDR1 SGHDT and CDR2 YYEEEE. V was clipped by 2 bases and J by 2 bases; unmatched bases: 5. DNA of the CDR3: TGTGCCAGCAGCTTTAGAACTAGCGGGGTCACAGATACGCAGTATTTT. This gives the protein CASSFRTSGVTDTQYF.

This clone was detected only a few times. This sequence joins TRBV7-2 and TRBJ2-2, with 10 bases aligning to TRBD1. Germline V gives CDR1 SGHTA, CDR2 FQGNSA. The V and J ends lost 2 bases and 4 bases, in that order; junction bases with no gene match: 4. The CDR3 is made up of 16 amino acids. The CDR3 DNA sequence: TGTGCCAGCAGCTTATTTGGACAGGGGGTCACCGGGGAGCTGTTTTTT. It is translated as CASSLFGQGVTGELFF.

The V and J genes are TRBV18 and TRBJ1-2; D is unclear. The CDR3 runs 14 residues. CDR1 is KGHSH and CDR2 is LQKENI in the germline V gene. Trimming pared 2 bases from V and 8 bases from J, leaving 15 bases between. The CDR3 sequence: CASSPTPELEGYTF. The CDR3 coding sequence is TGTGCCAGCTCACCAACCCCCGAGCTGGAGGGCTACACCTTC.

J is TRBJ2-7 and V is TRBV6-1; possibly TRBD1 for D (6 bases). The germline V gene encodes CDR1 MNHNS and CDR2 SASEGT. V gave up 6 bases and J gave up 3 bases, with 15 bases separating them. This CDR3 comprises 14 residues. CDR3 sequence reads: CASRRTEPNYEQYF. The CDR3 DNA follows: TGTGCCAGCAGGCGGACAGAACCAAACTACGAGCAGTACTTC.

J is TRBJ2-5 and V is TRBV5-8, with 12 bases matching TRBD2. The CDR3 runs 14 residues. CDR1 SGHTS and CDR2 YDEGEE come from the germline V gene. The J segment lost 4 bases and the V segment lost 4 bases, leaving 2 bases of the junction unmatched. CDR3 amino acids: CASSLAGGRETQYF. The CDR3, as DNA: TGTGCCAGCAGCCTAGCGGGGGGGCGAGAGACCCAGTACTTC. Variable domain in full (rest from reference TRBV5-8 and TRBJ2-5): EAGVTQSPTHLIKTRGQQATLRCSPISGHTSVYWYQQALGLGLQFLLWYDEGEERNRGNFPPRFSGRQFPNYSSELNVNALELEDSALYLCASSLAGGRETQYFGPGTRLLVL.

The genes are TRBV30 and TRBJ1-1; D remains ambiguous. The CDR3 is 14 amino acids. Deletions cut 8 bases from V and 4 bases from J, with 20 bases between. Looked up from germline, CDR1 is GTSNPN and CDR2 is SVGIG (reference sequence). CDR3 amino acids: CASNPKGGSTEAFF. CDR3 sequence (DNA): TGTGCCAGCAATCCGAAAGGAGGGAGCACTGAAGCTTTCTTT.

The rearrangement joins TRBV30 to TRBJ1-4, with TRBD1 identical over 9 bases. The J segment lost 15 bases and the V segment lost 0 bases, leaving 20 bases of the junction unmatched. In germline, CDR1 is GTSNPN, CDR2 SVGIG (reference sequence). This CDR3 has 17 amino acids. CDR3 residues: CAWSVDHPGQGSAVMFF. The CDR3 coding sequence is TGTGCCTGGAGTGTCGATCACCCGGGACAGGGCAGTGCAGTAATGTTTTTT.

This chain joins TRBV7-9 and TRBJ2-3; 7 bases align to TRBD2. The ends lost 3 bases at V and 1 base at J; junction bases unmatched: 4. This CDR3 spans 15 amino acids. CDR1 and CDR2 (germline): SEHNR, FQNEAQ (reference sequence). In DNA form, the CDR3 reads TGTGCCAGCAGCTTCGGCCTAGCGGGCACAGATACGCAGTATTTT. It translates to CASSFGLAGTDTQYF. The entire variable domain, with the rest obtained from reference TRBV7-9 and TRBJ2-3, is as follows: DTGVSQNPRHKITKRGQNVTFRCDPISEHNRLYWYRQTLGQGPEFLTYFQNEAQLEKSRLLSDRFSAERPKGSFSTLEIQRTEQGDSAMYLCASSFGLAGTDTQYFGPGTRLTVL.

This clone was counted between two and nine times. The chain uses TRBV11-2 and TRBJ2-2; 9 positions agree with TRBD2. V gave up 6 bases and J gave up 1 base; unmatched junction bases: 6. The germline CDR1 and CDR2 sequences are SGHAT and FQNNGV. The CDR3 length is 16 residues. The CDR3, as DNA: TGTGCCAGCAGTTCCCTAGCGGGGCTGAACACCGGGGAGCTGTTTTTT. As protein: CASSSLAGLNTGELFF.

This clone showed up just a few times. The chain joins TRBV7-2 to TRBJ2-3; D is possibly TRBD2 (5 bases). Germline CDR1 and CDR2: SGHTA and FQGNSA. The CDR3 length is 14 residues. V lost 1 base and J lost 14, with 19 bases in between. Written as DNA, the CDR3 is TGTGCCAGCAGCTTAGAATTAGGGCTAGCCCAGATGTATTTT. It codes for CASSLELGLAQMYF.

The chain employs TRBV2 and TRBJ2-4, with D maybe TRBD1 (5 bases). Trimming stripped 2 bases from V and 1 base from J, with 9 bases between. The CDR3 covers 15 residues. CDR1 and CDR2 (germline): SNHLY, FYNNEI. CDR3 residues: CASSEQGMAKNIQYF. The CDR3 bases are TGTGCCAGCAGTGAACAGGGCATGGCCAAAAACATTCAGTACTTC.

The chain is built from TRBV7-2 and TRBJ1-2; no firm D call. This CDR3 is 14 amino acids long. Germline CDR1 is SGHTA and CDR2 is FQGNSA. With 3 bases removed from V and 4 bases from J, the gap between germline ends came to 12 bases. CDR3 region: CASSLSTTSYGYTF. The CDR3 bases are TGTGCCAGCAGCTTGTCGACCACTAGCTATGGCTACACCTTC.

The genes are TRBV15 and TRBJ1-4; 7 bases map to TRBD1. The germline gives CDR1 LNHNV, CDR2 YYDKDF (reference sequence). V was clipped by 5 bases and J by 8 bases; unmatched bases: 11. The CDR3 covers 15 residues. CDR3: CATSPRQGTKEKLFF. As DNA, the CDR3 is TGTGCCACCAGCCCTCGACAGGGAACAAAAGAAAAACTGTTTTTT.

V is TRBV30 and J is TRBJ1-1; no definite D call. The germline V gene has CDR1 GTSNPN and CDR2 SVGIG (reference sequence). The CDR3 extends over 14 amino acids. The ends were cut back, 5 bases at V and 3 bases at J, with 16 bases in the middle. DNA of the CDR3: TGTGCCTGGCGCCGGGTCGGGATGCACACTGAAGCTTTCTTT. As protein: CAWRRVGMHTEAFF.